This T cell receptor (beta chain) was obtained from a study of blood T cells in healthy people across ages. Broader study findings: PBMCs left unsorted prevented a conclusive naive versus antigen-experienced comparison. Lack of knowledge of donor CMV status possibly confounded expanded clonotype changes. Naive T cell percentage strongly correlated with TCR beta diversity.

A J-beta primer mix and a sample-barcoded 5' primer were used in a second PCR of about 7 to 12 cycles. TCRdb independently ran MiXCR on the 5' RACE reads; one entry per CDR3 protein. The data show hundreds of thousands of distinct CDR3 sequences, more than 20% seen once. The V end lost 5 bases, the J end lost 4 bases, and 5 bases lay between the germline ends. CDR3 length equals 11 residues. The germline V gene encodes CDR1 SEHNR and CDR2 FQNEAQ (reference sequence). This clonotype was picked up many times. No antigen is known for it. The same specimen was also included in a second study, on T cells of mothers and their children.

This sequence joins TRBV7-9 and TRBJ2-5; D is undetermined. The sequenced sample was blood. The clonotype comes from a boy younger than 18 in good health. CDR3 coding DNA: TGTGCCAGCAGCCCCCCAGAGACCCAGTACTTC. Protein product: CASSPPETQYF. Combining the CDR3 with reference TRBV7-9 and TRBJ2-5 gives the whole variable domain DTGVSQNPRHKITKRGQNVTFRCDPISEHNRLYWYRQTLGQGPEFLTYFQNEAQLEKSRLLSDRFSAERPKGSFSTLEIQRTEQGDSAMYLCASSPPETQYFGPGTRLLVL.